This T cell receptor beta chain was sequenced in a study of blood T cell repertoires in COVID-19. Germline V gene sequence: CDR1 MDHEN, CDR2 SYDVKM. CDR3 size: 14 residues. Trimming removed 5 bases from V and 7 bases from J, with 15 bases in between. Generated by immunoSEQ multiplex PCR, the TCRdb table keeps only in-frame clones and is missing some. The table shows 140,000 or so clones, with 80% occurring only once. This chain joins TRBV28 and TRBJ1-5; D is uncertain. Source material: peripheral blood. This clonotype originated in a woman in her fifties or sixties with acute or convalescent COVID-19. CDR3 loop: CASSIRATRQPQHF. For the CDR3, the DNA is TGTGCCAGCAGTATCCGAGCGACGAGGCAGCCCCAGCATTTT.